These 27 T cell receptor beta chains were all obtained from the same sample, sequenced in a study of blood T cell repertoires in COVID-19. Using immunoSEQ multiplex PCR, the repertoire was profiled, and TCRdb retains in-frame clones only, with some absent. In the table there are about 300,000 clones, around 86% of which are singletons. The specimen was PBMCs or T cells enriched from blood (not recorded which). All receptors come from a woman between 18 and 29 years old who had recovered from COVID-19.

The gene calls are TRBV12-2 and TRBJ2-1; the table calls TRBD2, which could not be checked here. TRBV12-2 is assigned pseudogene status. This CDR3 is 15 amino acids long. CDR3 protein: CASRVRLAAGDGQFF. For the CDR3, the DNA is TGTGCAAGTCGCGTCCGACTAGCGGCGGGTGATGGGCAGTTCTTC.

The chain uses TRBV7-6 and TRBJ2-5, with TRBD2 matching 10 bases. Germline trimming cut 1 base from V and 6 bases from J; bases unmatched to any gene: 5. This CDR3 is built from 15 residues. From germline, CDR1 is SGHVS and CDR2 FNYEAQ. The CDR3 protein is CASSLEAGGPKTQYF. For the CDR3, the DNA is TGTGCCAGCAGCTTAGAAGCGGGAGGGCCGAAGACCCAGTACTTC. Full variable domain (rest looked up from reference TRBV7-6 and TRBJ2-5): GAGVSQSPRYKVTKRGQDVALRCDPISGHVSLYWYRQALGQGPEFLTYFNYEAQQDKSGLPNDRFSAERPEGSISTLTIQRTEQRDSAMYRCASSLEAGGPKTQYFGPGTRLLVL.

The rearrangement links TRBV4-2 to TRBJ2-1; TRBD2 aligns across 7 bases. The germline V gene has CDR1 LGHNA and CDR2 YNFKEQ. The CDR3 sequence is 18 residues long. V shed 3 bases, J shed 4 bases, and the junction held 15 bases outside the gene matches. CDR3 coding DNA: TGTGCCAGCAGCCAGCGGCCTAGGACTAGGGGATCTTACAATGAGCAGTTCTTC. Protein: CASSQRPRTRGSYNEQFF.

The chain combines TRBV7-2 with TRBJ1-2; 7 bases are a match to TRBD1. The J segment lost 4 bases and the V segment lost 5 bases, leaving 16 bases of the junction unmatched. The CDR3 contains 17 residues. Germline CDR1 and CDR2: SGHTA and FQGNSA. The CDR3 nucleotides read TGTGCCAGCAGCCCAGGGGGGTCGGGGGTCGAATTCTATGGCTACACCTTC. Its translation: CASSPGGSGVEFYGYTF.

This chain joins TRBV30 and TRBJ1-6; 7 bases agree with TRBD1. Per germline, CDR1 GTSNPN and CDR2 SVGIG (reference sequence). V was clipped by 1 base and J by 10 bases; unmatched bases: 4. The CDR3 spans 13 residues. Here the CDR3 reads CAWSGQGYSPLHF. The DNA for the CDR3 is TGTGCCTGGAGTGGACAGGGCTACTCACCCCTCCACTTT.

The chain has TRBV12-5 and TRBJ2-6, with a weak D call TRBD1 (6 bases). This CDR3 spans 15 amino acids. Per germline, CDR1 LGHNT and CDR2 FRNRAP. V lost 6 bases, J lost 4 bases, and 13 bases lay in between. CDR3 sequence (DNA): TGTGCTAGTGGCTATGGACAGCAAGGGGCCAACGTCCTGACTTTC. Amino acids: CASGYGQQGANVLTF.

V is TRBV4-1 and J is TRBJ2-3, with TRBD2 matching 12 bases. CDR1 MGHRA and CDR2 YSYEKL come from the germline V gene. The junction had 14 bases not matched to a gene; V was cut back by 1 base and J by 3 bases. This CDR3 comprises 20 residues. As DNA, the CDR3 is TGCGCCAGCAGCCAAGGATTTCTAGCGGGAGGGCCTCTCGGGACAGATACGCAGTATTTT. This encodes CASSQGFLAGGPLGTDTQYF.

This sequence joins TRBV3-1 (or the pseudogene TRBV3-2) and TRBJ2-3; 11 bases align to TRBD2. After removal of 4 bases from V and 0 bases from J, the junction contained 12 bases not matched to a gene. The CDR3 is 19 residues long. Per the germline V gene, CDR1 is LGHDT and CDR2 is YNNKEL (reference sequence). The CDR3 sequence is CASSLSFGTSGRSTDTQYF. DNA of the CDR3: TGTGCCAGCAGCCTTTCCTTCGGGACTAGCGGAAGGAGCACAGATACGCAGTATTTT.

V and J are TRBV7-2 and TRBJ2-5, with D possibly TRBD1 on 6 matching bases. The germline gives CDR1 SGHTA, CDR2 FQGNSA. This CDR3 is built from 15 residues. V shed 1 base and J shed 5 bases, with 14 bases lying between them. CDR3 sequence (DNA): TGTGCCAGCAGCTTAGTAGGGGGACCGGGGGAGACCCAGTACTTC. Translating gives CASSLVGGPGETQYF.

This chain joins TRBV2 and TRBJ2-4, with 7 bases fitting TRBD2. The CDR3 has 14 amino acids. Trimming at V came to 6 bases and at J to 8 bases, leaving 10 bases not matched to a gene. The germline CDR1 and CDR2 sequences are SNHLY and FYNNEI. In DNA form, the CDR3 reads TGTGCCAGCAGGGATGGACTAGATGTGGACATTCAGTACTTC. This encodes CASRDGLDVDIQYF.

The chain joins TRBV28 to TRBJ1-5; 9 positions match TRBD1. Germline V gives CDR1 MDHEN, CDR2 SYDVKM. CDR3 length: 15 residues. V shed 2 bases, J shed 10 bases, and the junction held 9 bases outside the gene matches. The CDR3: CASSLGGTGPSPQHF. The CDR3 bases are TGTGCCAGCAGTTTAGGTGGGACAGGGCCCTCTCCCCAGCATTTT.

V usage is TRBV2 and J usage is TRBJ1-4; no firm D call. Trimming pared 4 bases from V and 7 bases from J, leaving 10 bases between. CDR1 is SNHLY, CDR2 FYNNEI, per germline. The CDR3 length is 13 residues. The CDR3 sequence: CASSAVLSEKLFF. DNA of the CDR3: TGTGCCAGCAGTGCAGTGCTCAGTGAAAAACTGTTTTTT.

The chain employs TRBV3-1 (or the pseudogene TRBV3-2) and TRBJ2-3; no reliable D call. V was pared by 1 base and J by 0 bases, with 5 bases between. Looked up from germline, CDR1 is LGHDT and CDR2 is YNNKEL (reference sequence). The CDR3 has 14 amino acids. The CDR3 DNA sequence: TGTGCCAGCAGCCAAGGCAGAAGCACAGATACGCAGTATTTT. Residues: CASSQGRSTDTQYF.

This chain connects TRBV3-1 (or the pseudogene TRBV3-2) to TRBJ2-1; TRBD2 matches 12 bases. This CDR3 contains 18 residues. V gave up 3 bases and J gave up 4 bases; unmatched junction bases: 10. In germline, CDR1 is LGHDT, CDR2 YNNKEL (reference sequence). In DNA, the CDR3 is TGTGCCAGCAGCCATCCTGGGGCTAGCGGGGGGGCTTACAATGAGCAGTTCTTC. It encodes CASSHPGASGGAYNEQFF.

The chain couples TRBV30 to TRBJ1-2; 12 nucleotides align to TRBD1. V trimming: 5 bases; J trimming: 4 bases; junction bases outside the gene matches: 5. The CDR3 consists of 14 residues. CDR1 is GTSNPN and CDR2 is SVGIG in the germline V gene (reference sequence). DNA of the CDR3: TGTGCCTGGGGGGGACAGGGGGCCGGCTATGGCTACACCTTC. Its protein is CAWGGQGAGYGYTF.

The gene calls are TRBV10-2 and TRBJ2-7; 11 bases map to TRBD1. This CDR3 is built from 18 residues. The germline V gene has CDR1 WSHSY and CDR2 SAAADI. After removal of 2 bases from V and 2 bases from J, the junction contained 11 bases not matched to a gene. CDR3 nucleotides: TGCGCCAGCAGTGAGCCTGGGACAGGGGGTGGGGAAGCCTACGAGCAGTACTTC. Translation gives CASSEPGTGGGEAYEQYF.

The chain recombines TRBV25-1 with TRBJ1-3, with 11 bases that match TRBD1. The CDR3 is 14 residues long. Germline V gene sequence: CDR1 MGHDK, CDR2 SYGVNS. Trimming cost V 6 bases and J 12 bases; bases outside gene matches: 10. The CDR3 sequence: CASSVSGTGGIIYF. In nucleotides, the CDR3 is TGTGCCAGCAGCGTCTCCGGGACAGGGGGGATCATATATTTT.

V gene TRBV30 combines with J gene TRBJ1-1; D is uncertain. Trimming cost V 4 bases and J 5 bases, with 5 bases left between them. The CDR3 runs to 10 residues. Germline V gives CDR1 GTSNPN, CDR2 SVGIG (reference sequence). The CDR3: CAWMRTEAFF. In DNA, the CDR3 is TGTGCCTGGATGAGGACTGAAGCTTTCTTT.

This clone occurred a few times. The genes are TRBV28 and TRBJ1-1; D remains unclear. Trimming took off 8 bases at V and 1 base at J, with 11 bases between the two ends. The germline gives CDR1 MDHEN, CDR2 SYDVKM. This CDR3 is 13 amino acids long. The CDR3 sequence: CASRYQTNTEAFF. The CDR3 nucleotides are TGTGCCAGCCGCTATCAAACGAACACTGAAGCTTTCTTT.

CDR3 sequence (DNA): TGTGCCACCAGTGGTAGCGGGGGGGCCGGTGATACGCAGTATTTT. Translated, it gives CATSGSGGAGDTQYF. V and J are TRBV24-1 and TRBJ2-3, with 11 bases fitting TRBD2. Trimming removed 5 bases from V and 6 bases from J; junction bases left unmatched: 6. Germline CDR1 and CDR2: KGHDR and SFDVKD. This CDR3 spans 15 amino acids.

The chain uses TRBV5-1 and TRBJ1-1, with 7 bases that match TRBD1. The germline CDR1 and CDR2 sequences are SGHRS and YFSETQ. The V segment lost 2 bases and the J segment 2 bases; nucleotides outside the gene matches: 6. The CDR3 spans 15 residues. The CDR3 loop reads CASSFGDRPNTEAFF. CDR3 nucleotides: TGCGCCAGCAGCTTCGGGGACAGACCCAACACTGAAGCTTTCTTT.

The gene calls are TRBV7-9 and TRBJ1-1, with 7 bases fitting TRBD1. This CDR3 has 14 amino acids. Germline loops: CDR1 SEHNR, CDR2 FQNEAQ (reference sequence). V gave up 5 bases and J gave up 4 bases; unmatched junction bases: 7. CDR3: CASSRFDRATEAFF. As DNA, the CDR3 is TGTGCCAGCAGCCGCTTCGACAGGGCCACTGAAGCTTTCTTT.

The genes are TRBV5-1 and TRBJ1-3; D is possibly TRBD1 (5 bases). The germline V and J ends were trimmed by 4 bases and 0 bases, with 8 bases remaining between them. This CDR3 spans 14 amino acids. CDR1 is SGHRS, CDR2 YFSETQ, per germline. DNA for the CDR3: TGCGCCAGCAGCGACAGAAGCTCTGGAAACACCATATATTTT. Encoded protein: CASSDRSSGNTIYF.

V is TRBV19 and J is TRBJ2-2; a possible D gene is TRBD2 (5 bases). The CDR3 spans 15 residues. V lost 4 bases and J lost 0, with 9 bases in between. Germline CDR1 and CDR2: LNHDA and SQIVND (reference sequence). CDR3 in DNA: TGTGCCAGTAGTAGAACCGGGGCGAACACCGGGGAGCTGTTTTTT. It yields the protein CASSRTGANTGELFF.

Comment on this clone: Other nucleotide sequences in the sample specify the same CDR3. The V call is TRBV18, the J call TRBJ2-5; 8 nucleotides line up with TRBD2. The V gene's germline CDR1 is KGHSH and CDR2 LQKENI. V shed 6 bases and J 5 bases; nucleotides not matched to a gene: 8. The CDR3 runs to 14 residues. CDR3 in amino acids: CASSPGLAGETQYF. The CDR3 DNA reads TGTGCCAGCTCCCCTGGACTAGCTGGCGAGACCCAGTACTTC.

This clone was observed at least ten times. V usage is TRBV19 and J usage is TRBJ1-1; D gene uncertain. V dropped 1 base and J dropped 2 bases, with 11 bases sitting between them. The CDR3 has 15 amino acids. Germline V gives CDR1 LNHDA, CDR2 SQIVND (reference sequence). The CDR3 DNA reads as TGTGCCAGTAGTATAGTTGGCAGGTCAAACACTGAAGCTTTCTTT. This codes for CASSIVGRSNTEAFF.

Only one count was recorded for this clone. The V and J genes are TRBV5-1 and TRBJ2-5; maybe TRBD2 (5 bases). The CDR3 extends over 13 amino acids. Germline V gene sequence: CDR1 SGHRS, CDR2 YFSETQ. The ends were cut back, 3 bases at V and 3 bases at J, with 9 bases in the middle. CDR3 protein: CASSYQREETQYF. CDR3 DNA: TGCGCCAGCAGCTATCAGAGGGAAGAGACCCAGTACTTC.